Sequencing of this T cell receptor beta chain was carried out in a study of T cell responses to AZD1222 COVID-19 vaccine. The study's findings and limits: Among the donors, most were white British and more were female, and clonal diversity was possibly underestimated.

Details on this clone: Its antigen is currently unknown.

The data were produced by immunoSEQ multiplex PCR, yet TCRdb's version contains in-frame clones alone and is incomplete. This sample has some 150,000 clones, with roughly nine tenths found just once. V lost 6 bases and J lost 4, with 12 bases in between. Per the germline V gene, CDR1 is SGHTS and CDR2 is YDEGEE. The CDR3 consists of 13 residues. The rearrangement joins TRBV5-8 to TRBJ2-3; no reliable D call. The sequence derives from an adult who received the AZD1222 COVID-19 vaccine. The sample here was peripheral blood, taken 28 days after the second AZD1222 dose. The CDR3 reads CASTSQAPDTQYF. The CDR3 DNA is TGTGCCAGCACCTCGCAGGCACCAGATACGCAGTATTTT.